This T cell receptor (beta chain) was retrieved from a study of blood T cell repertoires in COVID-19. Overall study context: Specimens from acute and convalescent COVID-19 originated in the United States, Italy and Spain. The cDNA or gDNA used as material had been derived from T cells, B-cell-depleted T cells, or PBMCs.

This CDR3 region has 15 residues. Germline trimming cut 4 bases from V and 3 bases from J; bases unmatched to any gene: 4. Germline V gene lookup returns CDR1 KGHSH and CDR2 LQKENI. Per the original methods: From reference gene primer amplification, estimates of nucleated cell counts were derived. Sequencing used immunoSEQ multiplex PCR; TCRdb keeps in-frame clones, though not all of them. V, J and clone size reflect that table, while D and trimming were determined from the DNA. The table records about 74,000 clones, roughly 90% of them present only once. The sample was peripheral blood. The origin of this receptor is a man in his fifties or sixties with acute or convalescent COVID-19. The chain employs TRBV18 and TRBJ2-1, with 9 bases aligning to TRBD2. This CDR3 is CASSLIAGDYNEQFF. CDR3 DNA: TGTGCCAGCTCACTTATAGCGGGGGACTACAATGAGCAGTTCTTC.